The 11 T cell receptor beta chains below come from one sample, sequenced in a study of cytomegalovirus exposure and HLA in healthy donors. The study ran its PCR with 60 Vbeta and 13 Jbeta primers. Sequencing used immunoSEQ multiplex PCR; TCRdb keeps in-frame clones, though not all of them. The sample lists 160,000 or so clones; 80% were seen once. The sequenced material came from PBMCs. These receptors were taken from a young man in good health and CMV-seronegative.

Here the CDR3 DNA reads TGTGCCACCAGCAGACAGGAAAATTCACCCCTCCACTTT. Translating gives CATSRQENSPLHF. The chain employs TRBV15 and TRBJ1-6; no clear D. The V end was cut by 2 bases, the J end by 7 bases, with 6 bases between. Germline CDR1 is LNHNV and CDR2 is YYDKDF (reference sequence). The CDR3 is 13 amino acids.

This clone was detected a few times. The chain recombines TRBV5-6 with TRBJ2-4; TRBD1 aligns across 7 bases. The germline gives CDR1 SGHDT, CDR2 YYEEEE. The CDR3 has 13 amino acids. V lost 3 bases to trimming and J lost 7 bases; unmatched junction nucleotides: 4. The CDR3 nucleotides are TGTGCCAGCAGCTCTTTACAGGGGAACATTCAGTACTTC. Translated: CASSSLQGNIQYF.

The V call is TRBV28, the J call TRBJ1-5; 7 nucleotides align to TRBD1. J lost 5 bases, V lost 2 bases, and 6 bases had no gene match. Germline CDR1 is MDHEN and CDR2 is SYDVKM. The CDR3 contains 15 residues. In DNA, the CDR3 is TGTGCCAGCAGTTTAAAGGGACAGTGGCATCAGCCCCAGCATTTT. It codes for CASSLKGQWHQPQHF.

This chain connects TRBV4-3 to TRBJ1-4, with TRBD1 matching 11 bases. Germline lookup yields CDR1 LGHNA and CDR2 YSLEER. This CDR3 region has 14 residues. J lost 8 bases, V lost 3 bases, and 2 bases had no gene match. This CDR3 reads CASSHGTGGEKLFF. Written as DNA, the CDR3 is TGCGCCAGCAGCCACGGGACAGGGGGGGAAAAACTGTTTTTT.

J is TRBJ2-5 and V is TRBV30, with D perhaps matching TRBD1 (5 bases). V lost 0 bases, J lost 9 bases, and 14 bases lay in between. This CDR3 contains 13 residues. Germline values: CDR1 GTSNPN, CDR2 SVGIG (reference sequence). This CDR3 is CAWSVRGAMAQYF. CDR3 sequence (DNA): TGTGCCTGGAGTGTACGTGGGGCTATGGCCCAGTACTTC.

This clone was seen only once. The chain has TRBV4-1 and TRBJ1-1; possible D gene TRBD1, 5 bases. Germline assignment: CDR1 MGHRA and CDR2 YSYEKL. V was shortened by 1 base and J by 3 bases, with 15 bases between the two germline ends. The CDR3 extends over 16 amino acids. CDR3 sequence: CASSQAFRVQDTEAFF. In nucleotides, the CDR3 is TGCGCCAGCAGCCAAGCGTTCAGGGTTCAGGACACTGAAGCTTTCTTT.

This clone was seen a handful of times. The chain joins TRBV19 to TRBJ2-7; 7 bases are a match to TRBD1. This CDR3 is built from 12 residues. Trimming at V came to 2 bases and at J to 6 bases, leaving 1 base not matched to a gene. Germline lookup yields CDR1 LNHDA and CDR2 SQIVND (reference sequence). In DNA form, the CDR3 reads TGTGCCAGTAGTATAACAGGGGTCGAGCAGTACTTC. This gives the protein CASSITGVEQYF. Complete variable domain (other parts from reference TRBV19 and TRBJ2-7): DGGITQSPKYLFRKEGQNVTLSCEQNLNHDAMYWYRQDPGQGLRLIYYSQIVNDFQKGDIAEGYSVSREKKESFPLTVTSAQKNPTAFYLCASSITGVEQYFGPGTRLTVT.

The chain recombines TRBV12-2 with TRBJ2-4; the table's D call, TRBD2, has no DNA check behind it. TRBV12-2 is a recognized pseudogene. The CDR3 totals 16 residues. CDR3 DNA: TGTGCAAGTCGCTGCTCTAGCGGGAGGACCAAAAACATTCAGTACTTC. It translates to CASRCSSGRTKNIQYF.

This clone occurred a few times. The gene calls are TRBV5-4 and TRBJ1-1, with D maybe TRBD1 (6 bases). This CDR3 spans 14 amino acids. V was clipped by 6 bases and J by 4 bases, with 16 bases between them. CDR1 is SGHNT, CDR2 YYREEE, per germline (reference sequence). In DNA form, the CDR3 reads TGTGCCAGCACCCGAGAAGGGGGTCTCACTGAAGCTTTCTTT. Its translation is CASTREGGLTEAFF.

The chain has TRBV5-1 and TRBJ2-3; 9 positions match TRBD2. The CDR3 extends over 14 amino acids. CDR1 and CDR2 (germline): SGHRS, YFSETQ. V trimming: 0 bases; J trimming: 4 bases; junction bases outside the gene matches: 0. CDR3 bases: TGCGCCAGCAGCTTGGGACTAGCGGCAGATACGCAGTATTTT. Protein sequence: CASSLGLAADTQYF. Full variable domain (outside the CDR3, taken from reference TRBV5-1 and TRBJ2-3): KAGVTQTPRYLIKTRGQQVTLSCSPISGHRSVSWYQQTPGQGLQFLFEYFSETQRNKGNFPGRFSGRQFSNSRSEMNVSTLELGDSALYLCASSLGLAADTQYFGPGTRLTVL.

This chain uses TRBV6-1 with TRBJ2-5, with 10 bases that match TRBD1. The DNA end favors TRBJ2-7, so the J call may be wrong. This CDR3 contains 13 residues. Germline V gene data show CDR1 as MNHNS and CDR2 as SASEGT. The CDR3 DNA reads TGTGCCAGCAGGGGGACAGGGGACTACGAGCAGTACTTC. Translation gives CASRGTGDYEQYF.